The clone carrying this T cell receptor beta chain was picked up a small number of times. Authors' analysis steps: Cell counts per sample came from amplifying reference gene primers. Using immunoSEQ multiplex PCR, the repertoire was profiled, and TCRdb retains in-frame clones only, with some absent. That table is the source of V, J and clone size, and D and trimming were worked out from the DNA. The sample has more than 45,000 clones; about 88% are singletons. The data are from a study of blood T cell repertoires in COVID-19. Study background: The United States, Italy and Spain were the sources of the acute and convalescent COVID-19 samples.

Sequencing input: peripheral blood. The receptor was isolated from a human donor with active COVID-19. The donor label of this sample is uncertain.

The CDR3 coding sequence is TGTGCCAGCAGCTTAGCGGTGGAGAAGCAGTACTTC. This encodes CASSLAVEKQYF. This rearrangement joins TRBV7-2 to TRBJ2-7; unclear D gene. Germline CDR1 SGHTA, CDR2 FQGNSA. Trimming took 0 bases from V and 8 from J, leaving 8 bases between them. There are 12 residues in the CDR3.